This TCR beta chain derives from a study of a mutant IDH1 vaccine in newly diagnosed glioma. Study background: The treated population exhibited a male proportion of approximately 62%, a female proportion of roughly 40%, and a mean age of about 40 years. Prior therapy was radiotherapy, temozolomide, or both; most received both. Study conclusions and caveats: Whatever changes occurred in top peripheral T cell clonotypes seemed unrelated to pseudoprogression. There were vaccine-induced immune responses in about 93% of the patients.

A remark on this clone: Its cognate antigen is unknown.

V dropped 3 bases and J dropped 4 bases, with 12 bases sitting between them. The CDR3 is 14 amino acids. Germline CDR1 is SNHLY and CDR2 is FYNNEI. Using immunoSEQ multiplex PCR, the repertoire was profiled, and TCRdb retains in-frame clones only, with some absent. The repertoire has 60,000 to 85,000 clones, about four fifths of them found once; the top ten carry roughly 8.2%. The time point was: baseline, week 1 (first vaccination visit). Specified treatment: pre-vaccination baseline after standard-of-care therapy. The specimen comprised PBMCs, sampled from a glioma patient treated with radiotherapy, temozolomide or both. The sequence was obtained from a man aged 50-59 years with glioma. The rearrangement joins TRBV2 to TRBJ1-2; D not resolved. Here the CDR3 DNA reads TGTGCCAGCAGTGATTATCTGGACTCCTATGGCTACACCTTC. It specifies CASSDYLDSYGYTF. The full variable domain, with the rest looked up from reference TRBV2 and TRBJ1-2, is EPEVTQTPSHQVTQMGQEVILRCVPISNHLYFYWYRQILGQKVEFLVSFYNNEISEKSEIFDDQFSVERPDGSNFTLKIRSTKLEDSAMYFCASSDYLDSYGYTFGSGTRLTVV.